The clone carrying this TCR beta chain was detected a few times. From germline, CDR1 is LGHNA and CDR2 YNFKEQ. Trimming took off 2 bases at V and 5 bases at J, with 12 bases between the two ends. This CDR3 comprises 14 residues. The sample comes from a study of human T cells and chemical hapten exposure. TCRdb re-analysed the RACE reads in MiXCR, keeping a single row per CDR3 protein. The repertoire holds roughly 150,000 distinct CDR3 sequences, with about 30% as singletons. Time point: patch test 3, about 24 weeks after DPC sensitization. Treatment meaning: therapeutic diphenylcyclopropenone sensitization with weekly scalp DPC.

The receptor's source is a woman under 30 with alopecia areata. Some clones in this sample may be carry-over from other donors' samples. Sequences were derived from whole blood, sampled in connection with sensitization to the hapten diphenylcyclopropenone (DPC). The J gene is TRBJ2-5, the V gene TRBV4-2; D assignment may be TRBD1 or TRBD2 (6 bases each). The CDR3 spells CASSQKRGAETQYF. CDR3 coding DNA: TGTGCCAGCAGCCAAAAAAGGGGGGCCGAGACCCAGTACTTC.